The sequence of this T cell receptor (beta chain) was determined in a study of T cell responses to AZD1222 COVID-19 vaccine. Notes on the study in general: Along spike, vaccine-associated CD4 TCRs were found throughout, with dominance at 160-218 and 743-854. Spike-specific TCR repertoires showed rising breadth and depth after two AZD1222 doses. Donors were chiefly white British, with a greater number of females, and clonal diversity was perhaps underestimated. Scientists sampled the repertoires only once the peak T cell response had passed.

Produced via immunoSEQ multiplex PCR; TCRdb's table is partial and in-frame only. The data contain some 180,000 clones, 80% to 95% of them singletons. This CDR3 region has 17 residues. A word on this clone: What it recognizes is unknown.

The gene calls are TRBV21-1 and TRBJ2-6; TRBD2 is the table's D call and was not checked against the DNA. TRBV21-1 is a listed pseudogene. The receptor's source is an adult who received the AZD1222 COVID-19 vaccine. The sequences come from peripheral blood, collected 28 days after the second AZD1222 dose. CDR3 in amino acids: CASSKALSVRGANVLTF. As DNA, the CDR3 is TGTGCCAGCAGCAAAGCGCTTTCCGTGAGAGGGGCCAACGTCCTGACTTTC.